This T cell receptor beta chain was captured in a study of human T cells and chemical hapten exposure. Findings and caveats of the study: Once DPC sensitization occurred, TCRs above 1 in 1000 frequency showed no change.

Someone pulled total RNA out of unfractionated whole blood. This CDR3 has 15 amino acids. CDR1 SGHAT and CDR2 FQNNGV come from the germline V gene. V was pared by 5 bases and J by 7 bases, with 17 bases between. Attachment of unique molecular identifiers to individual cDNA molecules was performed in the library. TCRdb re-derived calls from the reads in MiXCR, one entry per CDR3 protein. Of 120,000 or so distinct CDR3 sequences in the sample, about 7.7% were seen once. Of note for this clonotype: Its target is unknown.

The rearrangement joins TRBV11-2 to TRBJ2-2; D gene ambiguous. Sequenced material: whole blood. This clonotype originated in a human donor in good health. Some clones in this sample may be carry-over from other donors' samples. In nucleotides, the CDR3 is TGTGCCAGCAGCGCGTGGGATAAAGCTAACGGGGAGCTGTTTTTT. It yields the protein CASSAWDKANGELFF.